This TCR beta chain was retrieved from a study of T cells in Graves' hyperthyroidism and ophthalmopathy. There are 15 residues in the CDR3. V was cut by 3 bases and J by 1 base, with 10 bases left in between. The V gene's germline CDR1 is MDHEN and CDR2 SYDVKM. This clonotype was seen at least ten times. Amplification targeted TCR beta CDR3 regions from RNA transcripts. A set of HTBI primers served as the primers for a first-round RT-PCR of the TCR CDR3. MiXCR was run by TCRdb on the multiplex PCR reads, yielding one entry per CDR3 protein. The sample comprises roughly 660,000 distinct CDR3 sequences, 15% to 20% of which are singletons, and 15% rests with the top ten.

The sample was blood. The TCR comes from a man aged 50-59 years with Graves' hyperthyroidism. The chain uses TRBV28 and TRBJ2-1; D is unresolved. The CDR3 nucleotides are TGTGCCAGCAGTTTCAGTTTCGGGTCCTACAATGAGCAGTTCTTC. Protein: CASSFSFGSYNEQFF. Full variable domain (remainder filled in from reference TRBV28 and TRBJ2-1): DVKVTQSSRYLVKRTGEKVFLECVQDMDHENMFWYRQDPGLGLRLIYFSYDVKMKEKGDIPEGYSVSREKKERFSLILESASTNQTSMYLCASSFSFGSYNEQFFGPGTRLTVL.